This TCR beta chain was retrieved from a study of long-term antiretroviral therapy in people with HIV. Overall study results and limits: Across all time points, the repertoire was dominated by clones that expanded before ART. ART adherence, viral resistance and therapy changes were undocumented. The study collected blood between the mid-2000s and the late 2010s, possibly under older ART regimens.

With regard to this clone: Its target is not known.

The V end was cut by 1 base, the J end by 10 bases, with 10 bases between. The CDR3 is made up of 12 amino acids. Germline CDR1 MGHRA, CDR2 YSYEKL. This was the immunoSEQ v3.0 assay at survey level. Per-sample targets for sequencing were about 35,000-50,000 T-cell genomes. Using immunoSEQ multiplex PCR, the repertoire was profiled, and TCRdb retains in-frame clones only, with some absent. The repertoire holds 20,000 to 30,000 clones, with almost 90% as singletons. The receptor comes from a man aged 25-45 years with HIV. V and J are TRBV4-1 and TRBJ1-1, with a tentative D call TRBD1 (6 bases). The sample was unsorted PBMCs, taken more than 4.4 years after starting antiretroviral therapy. Here the CDR3 DNA reads TGCGCCAGCAGCCAAGCAGGGGACGGAGCTTTCTTT. Translation gives CASSQAGDGAFF.